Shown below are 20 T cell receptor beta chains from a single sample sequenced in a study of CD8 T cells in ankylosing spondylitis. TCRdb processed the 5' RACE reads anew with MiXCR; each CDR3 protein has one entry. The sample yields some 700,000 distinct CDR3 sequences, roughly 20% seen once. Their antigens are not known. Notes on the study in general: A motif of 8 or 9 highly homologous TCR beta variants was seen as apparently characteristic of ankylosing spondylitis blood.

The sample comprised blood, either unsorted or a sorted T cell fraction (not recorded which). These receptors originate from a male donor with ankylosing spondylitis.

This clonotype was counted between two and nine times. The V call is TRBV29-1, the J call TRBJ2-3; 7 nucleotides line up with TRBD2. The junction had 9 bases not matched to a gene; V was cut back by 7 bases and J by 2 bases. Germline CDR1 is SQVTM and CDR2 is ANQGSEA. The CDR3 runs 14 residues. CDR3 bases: TGCAGCGGATCTATGGGACTAATCACAGATACGCAGTATTTT. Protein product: CSGSMGLITDTQYF.

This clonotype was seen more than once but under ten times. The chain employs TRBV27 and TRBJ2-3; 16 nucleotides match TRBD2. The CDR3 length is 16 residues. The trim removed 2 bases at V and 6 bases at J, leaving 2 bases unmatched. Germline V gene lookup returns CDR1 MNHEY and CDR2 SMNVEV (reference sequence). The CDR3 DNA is TGTGCCAGCAGTTTACCGGGACTAGCGGGGGGGGATACGCAGTATTTT. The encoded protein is CASSLPGLAGGDTQYF.

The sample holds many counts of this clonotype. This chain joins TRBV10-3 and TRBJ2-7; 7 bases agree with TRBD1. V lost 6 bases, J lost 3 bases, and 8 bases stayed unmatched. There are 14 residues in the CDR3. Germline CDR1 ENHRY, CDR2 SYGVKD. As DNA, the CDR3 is TGTGCCATCAGAGATTACACAGGGGACTACGAGCAGTACTTC. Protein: CAIRDYTGDYEQYF.

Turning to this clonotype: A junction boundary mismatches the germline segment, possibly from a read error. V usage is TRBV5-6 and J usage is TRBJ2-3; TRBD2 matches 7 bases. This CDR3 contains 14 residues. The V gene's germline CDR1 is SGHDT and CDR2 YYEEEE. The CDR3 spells CASSLIRGDSRQYF. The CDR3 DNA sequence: TGTGCCAGCAGCTTAATCCGGGGGGACTCCCGGCAGTATTTC.

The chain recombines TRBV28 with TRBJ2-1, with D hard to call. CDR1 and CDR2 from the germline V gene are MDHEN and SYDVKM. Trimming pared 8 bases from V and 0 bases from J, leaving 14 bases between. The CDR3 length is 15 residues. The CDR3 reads CASVPHSSSYNEQFF. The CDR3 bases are TGTGCCAGCGTTCCTCACTCTAGCTCCTACAATGAGCAGTTCTTC.

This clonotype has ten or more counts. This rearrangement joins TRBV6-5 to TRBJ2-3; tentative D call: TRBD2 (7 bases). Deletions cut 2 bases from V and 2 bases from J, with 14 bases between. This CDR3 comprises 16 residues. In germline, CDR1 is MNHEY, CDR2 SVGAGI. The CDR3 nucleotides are TGTGCCAGCAGTTACCTAGGGGGGGAGTACACAGATACGCAGTATTTT. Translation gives CASSYLGGEYTDTQYF.

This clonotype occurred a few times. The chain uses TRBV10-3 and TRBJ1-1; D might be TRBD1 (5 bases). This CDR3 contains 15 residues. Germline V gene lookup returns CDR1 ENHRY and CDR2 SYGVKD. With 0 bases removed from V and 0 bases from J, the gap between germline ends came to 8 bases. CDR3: CAISESAGVNTEAFF. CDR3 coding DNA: TGTGCCATCAGTGAGTCCGCGGGGGTGAACACTGAAGCTTTCTTT.

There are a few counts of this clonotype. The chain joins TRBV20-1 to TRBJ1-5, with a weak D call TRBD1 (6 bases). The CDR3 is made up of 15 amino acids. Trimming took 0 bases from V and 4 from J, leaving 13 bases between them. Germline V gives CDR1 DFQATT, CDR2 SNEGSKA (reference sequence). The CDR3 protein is CSARDTGLRNQPQHF. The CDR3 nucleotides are TGCAGTGCTAGAGATACAGGGCTTCGGAATCAGCCCCAGCATTTT.

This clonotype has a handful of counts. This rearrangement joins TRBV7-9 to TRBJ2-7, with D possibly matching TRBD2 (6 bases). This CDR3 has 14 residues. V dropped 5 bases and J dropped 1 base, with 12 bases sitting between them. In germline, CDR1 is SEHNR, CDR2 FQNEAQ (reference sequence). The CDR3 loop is CASSTGLFSYEQYF. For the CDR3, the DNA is TGTGCCAGCAGCACGGGACTTTTTTCCTACGAGCAGTACTTC. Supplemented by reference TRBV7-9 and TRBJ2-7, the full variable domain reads DTGVSQNPRHKITKRGQNVTFRCDPISEHNRLYWYRQTLGQGPEFLTYFQNEAQLEKSRLLSDRFSAERPKGSFSTLEIQRTEQGDSAMYLCASSTGLFSYEQYFGPGTRLTVT.

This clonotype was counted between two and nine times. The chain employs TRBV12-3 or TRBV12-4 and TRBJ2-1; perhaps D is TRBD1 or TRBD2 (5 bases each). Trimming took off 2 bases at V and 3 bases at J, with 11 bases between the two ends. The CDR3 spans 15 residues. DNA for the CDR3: TGTGCCAGCAGTTTACGAGGGGCGAACTACAATGAGCAGTTCTTC. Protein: CASSLRGANYNEQFF.

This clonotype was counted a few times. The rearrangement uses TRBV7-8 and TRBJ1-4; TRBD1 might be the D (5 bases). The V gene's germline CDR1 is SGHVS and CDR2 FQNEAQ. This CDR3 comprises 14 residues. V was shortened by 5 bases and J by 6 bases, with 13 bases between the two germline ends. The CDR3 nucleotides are TGTGCCAGCAGCCCCAGGGACCAAGATGAAAAACTGTTTTTT. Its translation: CASSPRDQDEKLFF.

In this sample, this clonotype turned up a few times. This CDR3 is CASSLGGQGPAFNQPQHF. The CDR3 DNA sequence: TGTGCCAGCAGTTTAGGGGGACAGGGCCCCGCTTTCAATCAGCCCCAGCATTTT. This chain connects TRBV27 to TRBJ1-5; 9 nucleotides match TRBD1. Per germline, CDR1 MNHEY and CDR2 SMNVEV (reference sequence). Trimming removed 2 bases from V and 3 bases from J; junction bases left unmatched: 11. This CDR3 comprises 18 residues.

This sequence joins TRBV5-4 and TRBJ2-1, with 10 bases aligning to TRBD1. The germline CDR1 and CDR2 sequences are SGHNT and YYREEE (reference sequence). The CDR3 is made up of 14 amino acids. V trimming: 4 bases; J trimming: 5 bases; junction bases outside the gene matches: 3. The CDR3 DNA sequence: TGTGCCAGCAGCGCGGGACAGGGGAACAATGAGCAGTTCTTC. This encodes CASSAGQGNNEQFF.

The CDR3 reads CASRPGRHTGELFF. DNA of the CDR3: TGTGCCAGCAGGCCCGGGAGGCACACCGGGGAGCTGTTTTTT. V usage is TRBV7-2 and J usage is TRBJ2-2; TRBD2 agrees at 7 bases. The CDR3 has 14 amino acids. CDR1 and CDR2 from the germline V gene are SGHTA and FQGNSA. V gave up 6 bases and J gave up 3 bases; unmatched junction bases: 4. Looking up the rest from reference TRBV7-2 and TRBJ2-2 gives the full variable domain: GAGVSQSPSNKVTEKGKDVELRCDPISGHTALYWYRQSLGQGLEFLIYFQGNSAPDKSGLPSDRFSAERTGGSVSTLTIQRTQQEDSAVYLCASRPGRHTGELFFGEGSRLTVL.

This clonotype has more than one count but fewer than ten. In DNA, the CDR3 is TGTGCCAGCAACACGGGGCCGGGGGAGACCCAGTACTTC. It translates to CASNTGPGETQYF. The chain joins TRBV7-2 to TRBJ2-5, with D tentatively TRBD1 or TRBD2 (5 bases each). CDR3 length: 13 residues. Per germline, CDR1 SGHTA and CDR2 FQGNSA. Trimming pared 7 bases from V and 5 bases from J, leaving 14 bases between.

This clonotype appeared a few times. The CDR3 loop reads CASSFSPEWQGAFGVDTEAFF. CDR3 sequence (DNA): TGTGCCAGCAGCTTCTCCCCGGAGTGGCAGGGGGCATTTGGGGTCGACACTGAAGCTTTCTTT. This chain uses TRBV9 with TRBJ1-1; 8 bases are shared with TRBD1. V gave up 4 bases and J gave up 3 bases; unmatched junction bases: 26. Germline V CDR1 and CDR2: SGDLS, YYNGEE. CDR3 length: 21 amino acids.

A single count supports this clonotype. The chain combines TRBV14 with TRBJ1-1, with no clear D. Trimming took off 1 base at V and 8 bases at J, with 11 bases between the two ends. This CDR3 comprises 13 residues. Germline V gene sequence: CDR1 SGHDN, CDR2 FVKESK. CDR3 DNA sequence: TGTGCCAGCAGCCAAGCCGATGATCCCGAAGCTTTCTTT. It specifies CASSQADDPEAFF.

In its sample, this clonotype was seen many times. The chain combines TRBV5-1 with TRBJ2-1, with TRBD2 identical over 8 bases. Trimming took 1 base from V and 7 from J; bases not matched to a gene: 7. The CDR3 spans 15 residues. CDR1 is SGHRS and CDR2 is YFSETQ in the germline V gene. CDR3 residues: CASSLLAGGGNEQFF. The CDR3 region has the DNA TGCGCCAGCAGCTTGCTGGCGGGGGGTGGGAATGAGCAGTTCTTC.

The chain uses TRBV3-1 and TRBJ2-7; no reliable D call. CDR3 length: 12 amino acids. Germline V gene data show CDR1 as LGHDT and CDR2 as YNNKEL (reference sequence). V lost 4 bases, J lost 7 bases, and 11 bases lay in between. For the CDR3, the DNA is TGTGCCAGCAGCCTTGCGTTAGGGGAGCAGTACTTC. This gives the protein CASSLALGEQYF.

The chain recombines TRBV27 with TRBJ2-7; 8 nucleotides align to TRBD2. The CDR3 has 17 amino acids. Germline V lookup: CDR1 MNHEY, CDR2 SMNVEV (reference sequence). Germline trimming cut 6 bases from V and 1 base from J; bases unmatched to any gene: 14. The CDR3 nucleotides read TGTGCCAGCAGACGGATCGCCGGGACTAGTGGTTCCTACGAGCAGTACTTC. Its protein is CASRRIAGTSGSYEQYF.